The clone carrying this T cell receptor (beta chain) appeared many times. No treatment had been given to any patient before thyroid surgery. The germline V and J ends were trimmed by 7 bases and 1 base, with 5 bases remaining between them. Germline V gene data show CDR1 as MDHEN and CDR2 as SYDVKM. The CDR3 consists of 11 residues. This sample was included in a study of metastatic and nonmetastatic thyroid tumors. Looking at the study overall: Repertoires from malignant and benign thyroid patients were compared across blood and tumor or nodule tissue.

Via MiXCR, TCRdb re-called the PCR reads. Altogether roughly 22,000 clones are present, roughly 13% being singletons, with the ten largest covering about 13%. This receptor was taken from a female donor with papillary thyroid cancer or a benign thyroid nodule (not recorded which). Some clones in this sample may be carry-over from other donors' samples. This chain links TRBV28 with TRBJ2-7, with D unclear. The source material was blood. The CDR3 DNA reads TGTGCCAGCACTACATCCTACGAGCAGTACTTC. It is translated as CASTTSYEQYF.